The 17 T cell receptor beta chains listed next were all sequenced from one sample in a study of blood T cell repertoires in COVID-19. Profiled with immunoSEQ multiplex PCR; TCRdb holds only in-frame clones, not every one. The sample records 150,000 to 200,000 clones, about 77% being singletons. Sequences were obtained from PBMCs or T cells enriched from blood (not recorded which). Every receptor here comes from a woman in her forties or fifties with acute COVID-19.

The rearrangement joins TRBV6-2 or TRBV6-3 to TRBJ1-5, with a possible D match to TRBD1 (5 bases). Germline V gives CDR1 MNHEY, CDR2 SVGEGT. V gave up 6 bases and J gave up 7 bases, with 22 bases separating them. The CDR3 totals 16 residues. This CDR3 reads CASSPGRDGRSQPQHF. CDR3 sequence (DNA): TGTGCCAGCAGCCCGGGACGGGACGGGAGGAGCCAGCCCCAGCATTTT.

The J gene is TRBJ2-3, the V gene TRBV7-2, with D maybe TRBD1 (6 bases). V was pared by 5 bases and J by 2 bases, with 11 bases between. Germline V lookup: CDR1 SGHTA, CDR2 FQGNSA. The CDR3 runs to 14 residues. The CDR3 DNA is TGTGCCAGCAGCCGTGAGGGGGTCACAGATACGCAGTATTTT. Encoded protein: CASSREGVTDTQYF.

The V gene is TRBV11-3, the J gene TRBJ2-1; 9 bases align to TRBD1. The germline CDR1 and CDR2 sequences are SGHNT and YENEEA. J was trimmed by 2 bases and V by 4 bases; bases with no gene match: 3. The CDR3 totals 15 residues. The CDR3 protein is CASSSTGGTYNEQFF. DNA of the CDR3: TGTGCCAGCAGCTCAACAGGGGGCACCTACAATGAGCAGTTCTTC.

This clone appeared once. The rearrangement uses TRBV5-5 and TRBJ1-1; D call uncertain. Germline V gene data show CDR1 as SGHKS and CDR2 as YYEKEE (reference sequence). The CDR3 has 13 residues. The germline V and J ends were trimmed by 5 bases and 3 bases, with 11 bases remaining between them. CDR3 bases: TGTGCCAGCAGACGCAACCAGGACACTGAAGCTTTCTTT. As protein: CASRRNQDTEAFF.

This rearrangement joins TRBV6-2 or TRBV6-3 to TRBJ1-5, with 9 positions matching TRBD1. The CDR3 totals 16 residues. V dropped 3 bases and J dropped 7; count of bases not matched to a gene: 10. Germline loops: CDR1 MNHEY, CDR2 SVGEGT. In DNA, the CDR3 is TGTGCCAGCAGTTATTACGGACAGGGGCAGAGGCAGCCCCAGCATTTT. Translating it yields CASSYYGQGQRQPQHF.

This clone turned up a few times. This rearrangement joins TRBV7-9 to TRBJ2-5, with 8 bases matching TRBD2. Losses at the gene ends were 5 bases for V and 1 base for J; bases not matched to a gene: 3. Germline V gene lookup returns CDR1 SEHNR and CDR2 FQNEAQ (reference sequence). This CDR3 comprises 14 residues. The CDR3 reads CASSPAGVQETQYF. DNA of the CDR3: TGTGCCAGCAGCCCAGCGGGGGTCCAAGAGACCCAGTACTTC.

The V gene is TRBV27, the J gene TRBJ2-1, with no clear D. CDR3 length: 16 amino acids. CDR1 and CDR2 from the germline V gene are MNHEY and SMNVEV (reference sequence). Trimming pared 0 bases from V and 7 bases from J, leaving 16 bases between. As DNA, the CDR3 is TGTGCCAGCAGTTTATCGGATCTAGGAAGGTCGAATGAGCAGTTCTTC. Encoded protein: CASSLSDLGRSNEQFF.

The genes are TRBV4-1 and TRBJ2-3, with TRBD1 matching over 9 bases. This CDR3 spans 17 amino acids. Germline V gene sequence: CDR1 MGHRA, CDR2 YSYEKL. Unmatched junction bases numbered 11, after V lost 6 bases and J lost 1 base. CDR3 coding DNA: TGCGCCAGCAGGAGTCCGGGACAGGGTGGGGGCACAGATACGCAGTATTTT. It is translated as CASRSPGQGGGTDTQYF.

The V gene is TRBV19, the J gene TRBJ2-3, with 8 positions matching TRBD1. In germline, CDR1 is LNHDA, CDR2 SQIVND (reference sequence). This CDR3 has 16 residues. Unmatched junction bases numbered 13, after V lost 6 bases and J lost 5 bases. Here the CDR3 reads CASSPRPGGNGDTQYF. The CDR3 coding sequence is TGTGCCAGTAGCCCCCGTCCAGGGGGCAATGGAGATACGCAGTATTTT.

The J gene is TRBJ1-1, the V gene TRBV19; 11 bases are shared with TRBD1. Germline assignment: CDR1 LNHDA and CDR2 SQIVND (reference sequence). This CDR3 is 15 amino acids long. After removal of 5 bases from V and 5 bases from J, the junction contained 7 bases not matched to a gene. The CDR3 DNA sequence: TGTGCCAGTAGTGCAACCGGGACAGGGGGGACTGAAGCTTTCTTT. This gives the protein CASSATGTGGTEAFF.

This rearrangement joins TRBV4-3 to TRBJ1-2; no firm D call. Germline lookup yields CDR1 LGHNA and CDR2 YSLEER. Trimming pared 0 bases from V and 6 bases from J, leaving 11 bases between. CDR3 length equals 14 residues. In DNA, the CDR3 is TGCGCCAGCAGCCAAGATGAGGCAGTAAATGGCTACACCTTC. Residues: CASSQDEAVNGYTF.

A single count supports this clone. The chain recombines TRBV19 with TRBJ1-5; the D gene is possibly TRBD1 (6 bases). The V and J ends lost 7 bases and 6 bases respectively, with 22 bases between them. The CDR3 length is 16 residues. Germline assignment: CDR1 LNHDA and CDR2 SQIVND (reference sequence). DNA for the CDR3: TGTGCCAGTATCGACTCGTCAGGGACAATGGGTCAGCCCCAGCATTTT. The encoded protein is CASIDSSGTMGQPQHF.

The chain recombines TRBV4-1 with TRBJ1-3; D call uncertain. The CDR3 length is 15 residues. The V end was cut by 1 base, the J end by 3 bases, with 10 bases between. The germline CDR1 and CDR2 sequences are MGHRA and YSYEKL. CDR3 region: CASSQVGGSGNTIYF. CDR3 DNA sequence: TGCGCCAGCAGCCAAGTGGGAGGGAGTGGAAACACCATATATTTT.

This clone was recorded once. The chain combines TRBV6-5 with TRBJ1-2; D not certain. The length of the CDR3 is 14 residues. Trimming shortened V by 3 bases and J by 4 bases, and 12 bases separated the two germline ends. The germline CDR1 and CDR2 sequences are MNHEY and SVGAGI. The CDR3 loop is CASSYGTEPYGYTF. CDR3 nucleotide sequence: TGTGCCAGCAGTTATGGTACAGAGCCCTATGGCTACACCTTC.

The rearrangement joins TRBV11-2 to TRBJ2-7; D uncertain. The CDR3 loop spans 13 amino acids. Germline V CDR1 and CDR2: SGHAT, FQNNGV. The V and J ends lost 2 bases and 5 bases respectively, with 10 bases between them. The CDR3 DNA reads TGTGCCAGCAGCTTATCGACTGTCAACGAGCAGTACGTC. This gives the protein CASSLSTVNEQYV.

The V call is TRBV13, the J call TRBJ2-7; TRBD2 agrees at 7 bases. V gave up 5 bases and J gave up 3 bases; unmatched junction bases: 4. The CDR3 covers 13 residues. Germline CDR1 and CDR2: PRHDT and FYEKMQ (reference sequence). The CDR3 nucleotides are TGTGCCAGCAGCCGGGGAGGGGTCTACGAGCAGTACGTC. Translation: CASSRGGVYEQYV.

The chain uses TRBV11-2 and TRBJ1-1; D may be TRBD1 (5 bases). The CDR3 is made up of 15 amino acids. Germline V gene data show CDR1 as SGHAT and CDR2 as FQNNGV. Trimming stripped 5 bases from V and 1 base from J, with 14 bases between. The DNA of the CDR3 is TGTGCCAGCAGCCAGACGGACGGGGGGAACACTGAAGCTTTCTTT. Translation gives CASSQTDGGNTEAFF.